These 23 T cell receptor beta chains originate from one sample sequenced in a study of blood T cell repertoires in COVID-19. Produced via immunoSEQ multiplex PCR; TCRdb's table is partial and in-frame only. Of around 100,000 clones listed, around 90% were seen once; the top ten hold approximately 4.4%. Specimen: peripheral blood. These receptors were taken from a woman aged 80 or over with acute or convalescent COVID-19.

The rearrangement uses TRBV7-2 and TRBJ1-2; possible D gene TRBD1, 6 bases. The CDR3 length is 16 residues. With 4 bases removed from V and 0 bases from J, the gap between germline ends came to 15 bases. Germline loops: CDR1 SGHTA, CDR2 FQGNSA. CDR3 DNA sequence: TGTGCCAGCAGCTCACACGGGACACGAGCTAACTATGGCTACACCTTC. The encoded protein is CASSSHGTRANYGYTF.

J is TRBJ2-1 and V is TRBV7-9, with TRBD2 identical over 7 bases. This CDR3 is built from 16 residues. V was clipped by 1 base and J by 3 bases; unmatched bases: 6. Germline CDR1 and CDR2: SEHNR and FQNEAQ (reference sequence). In DNA form, the CDR3 reads TGTGCCAGCAGCTTAGACGTCCAGCGGGACTACAATGAGCAGTTCTTC. Translating it yields CASSLDVQRDYNEQFF.

This clone has a single count. The chain links TRBV18 to TRBJ1-1, with 9 bases aligning to TRBD1. CDR3 length equals 15 residues. Germline lookup yields CDR1 KGHSH and CDR2 LQKENI. The trim removed 4 bases at V and 0 bases at J, leaving 3 bases unmatched. The CDR3 is CASSQQGALNTEAFF. The CDR3 coding sequence is TGTGCCAGCTCACAACAGGGGGCCCTGAACACTGAAGCTTTCTTT.

The chain has TRBV7-9 and TRBJ1-5; D remains unclear. The CDR3 spans 14 residues. CDR1 and CDR2 from the germline V gene are SEHNR and FQNEAQ (reference sequence). The ends were cut back, 1 base at V and 3 bases at J, with 7 bases in the middle. CDR3 loop: CASSLDSLNQPQHF. Written as DNA, the CDR3 is TGTGCCAGCAGCTTAGACTCCCTCAATCAGCCCCAGCATTTT. Full variable domain (remainder filled in from reference TRBV7-9 and TRBJ1-5): DTGVSQNPRHKITKRGQNVTFRCDPISEHNRLYWYRQTLGQGPEFLTYFQNEAQLEKSRLLSDRFSAERPKGSFSTLEIQRTEQGDSAMYLCASSLDSLNQPQHFGDGTRLSIL.

This chain connects TRBV18 to TRBJ2-3; 9 positions match TRBD2. The ends lost 3 bases at V and 0 bases at J; junction bases unmatched: 4. This CDR3 comprises 16 residues. In germline, CDR1 is KGHSH, CDR2 LQKENI. CDR3 amino acids: CASSPRTSVSTDTQYF. Here the CDR3 DNA reads TGTGCCAGCTCACCGCGGACTAGCGTAAGCACAGATACGCAGTATTTT.

V gene TRBV5-5 combines with J gene TRBJ1-6; 7 bases align to TRBD1. The CDR3 covers 15 residues. V shed 0 bases, J shed 5 bases, and the junction held 2 bases outside the gene matches. In germline, CDR1 is SGHKS, CDR2 YYEKEE (reference sequence). CDR3 region: CASSLGTGNNSPLHF. The CDR3 coding sequence is TGTGCCAGCAGCTTGGGGACAGGCAATAATTCACCCCTCCACTTT.

The chain links TRBV30 to TRBJ2-3; 11 nucleotides line up with TRBD2. CDR3 size: 14 residues. Losses at the gene ends were 5 bases for V and 4 bases for J; bases not matched to a gene: 5. CDR1 is GTSNPN and CDR2 is SVGIG in the germline V gene (reference sequence). The CDR3 loop is CAWGTSGSPDTQYF. In DNA form, the CDR3 reads TGTGCCTGGGGAACTAGCGGGAGCCCAGATACGCAGTATTTT.

The sample holds a few counts of this clone. CDR3 bases: TGTGCCAGCAAAGGGGGGGCGGTAGGAAACACCATATATTTT. Its translation is CASKGGAVGNTIYF. This chain joins TRBV5-6 and TRBJ1-3; D is possibly TRBD1 (6 bases). V lost 6 bases and J 4 bases, leaving 14 bases between the germline ends. This CDR3 comprises 14 residues. Looked up from germline, CDR1 is SGHDT and CDR2 is YYEEEE.

V gene TRBV19 combines with J gene TRBJ2-3; TRBD2 matches 7 bases. From germline, CDR1 is LNHDA and CDR2 SQIVND (reference sequence). The CDR3 is 16 amino acids. The V segment lost 4 bases and the J segment 5 bases; nucleotides outside the gene matches: 12. The CDR3 sequence: CASSSRGWAGEDTQYF. CDR3 in DNA: TGTGCCAGTAGTAGCCGAGGTTGGGCGGGGGAAGATACGCAGTATTTT.

The chain links TRBV4-2 to TRBJ1-1; D ambiguous. V gave up 4 bases and J gave up 5 bases, with 11 bases separating them. This CDR3 contains 13 residues. The V gene's germline CDR1 is LGHNA and CDR2 YNFKEQ. CDR3 sequence reads: CASSRDRSTEAFF. The CDR3 DNA follows: TGTGCCAGCAGCCGTGATCGCAGTACTGAAGCTTTCTTT.

The rearrangement links TRBV7-9 to TRBJ1-5; D is perhaps TRBD1 (5 bases). With 4 bases removed from V and 0 bases from J, the gap between germline ends came to 13 bases. The CDR3 totals 16 residues. Germline V gene lookup returns CDR1 SEHNR and CDR2 FQNEAQ (reference sequence). The CDR3 is CASSSDWGDSNQPQHF. CDR3 DNA: TGTGCCAGCAGCTCAGATTGGGGGGATAGCAATCAGCCCCAGCATTTT.

The chain links TRBV5-1 to TRBJ2-5; 13 bases map to TRBD2. The CDR3 is 15 amino acids. Germline assignment: CDR1 SGHRS and CDR2 YFSETQ. J gave up 5 bases and V 4 bases, and 5 bases lay outside the gene matches. The CDR3 here is CASSRTSGGEETQYF. CDR3 bases: TGCGCCAGCAGCCGTACTAGCGGGGGGGAGGAGACCCAGTACTTC.

V usage is TRBV6-5 and J usage is TRBJ1-3, with D unresolved. Trimming removed 6 bases from V and 2 bases from J, with 8 bases in between. The CDR3 spans 13 residues. The germline gives CDR1 MNHEY, CDR2 SVGAGI. The CDR3 loop reads CASRTSTGNTIYF. CDR3 in DNA: TGTGCCAGCAGAACTTCTACTGGAAACACCATATATTTT.

This clone was seen only once. The chain uses TRBV10-3 and TRBJ2-7, with TRBD2 identical over 7 bases. The germline V gene encodes CDR1 ENHRY and CDR2 SYGVKD. The CDR3 extends over 13 amino acids. The J segment lost 9 bases and the V segment lost 7 bases, leaving 12 bases of the junction unmatched. The CDR3 nucleotides are TGTGCCATCACAATGGAGACTAGCAGTCCGCAGTACTTC. This codes for CAITMETSSPQYF.

The genes are TRBV19 and TRBJ1-3; the match to TRBD1 covers 7 bases. This CDR3 comprises 17 residues. Losses at the gene ends were 3 bases for V and 4 bases for J; bases not matched to a gene: 12. Germline V gene data show CDR1 as LNHDA and CDR2 as SQIVND (reference sequence). The CDR3 here is CASSMGGQLMAGNTIYF. The CDR3 coding sequence is TGTGCCAGTAGTATGGGGGGACAGCTGATGGCCGGAAACACCATATATTTT.

This chain links TRBV27 with TRBJ1-3; no clear D gene. Trimming took 4 bases from V and 2 from J, leaving 6 bases between them. This CDR3 is 13 amino acids long. Germline V lookup: CDR1 MNHEY, CDR2 SMNVEV (reference sequence). The CDR3: CASSWQAGNTIYF. In nucleotides, the CDR3 is TGTGCCAGCAGTTGGCAGGCTGGAAACACCATATATTTT.

The genes are TRBV19 and TRBJ1-2; D perhaps matches TRBD1 (6 bases). V gave up 3 bases and J gave up 3 bases, with 8 bases separating them. CDR1 and CDR2 (germline): LNHDA, SQIVND (reference sequence). This CDR3 contains 13 residues. CDR3 amino acids: CASSISGDYGYTF. The CDR3 DNA reads TGTGCCAGTAGTATTTCAGGGGACTATGGCTACACCTTC. Variable domain in full (rest from reference TRBV19 and TRBJ1-2): DGGITQSPKYLFRKEGQNVTLSCEQNLNHDAMYWYRQDPGQGLRLIYYSQIVNDFQKGDIAEGYSVSREKKESFPLTVTSAQKNPTAFYLCASSISGDYGYTFGSGTRLTVV.

The V call is TRBV13, the J call TRBJ2-7; TRBD1 matches at 7 bases. The junction had 8 bases not matched to a gene; V was cut back by 0 bases and J by 3 bases. CDR1 and CDR2 from the germline V gene are PRHDT and FYEKMQ (reference sequence). This CDR3 is 16 amino acids long. CDR3 DNA sequence: TGTGCCAGCAGCTTAGGGGCAGGGGGTTTACTCTACGAGCAGTACTTC. Residues: CASSLGAGGLLYEQYF.

The chain joins TRBV3-1 (or the pseudogene TRBV3-2) to TRBJ1-4; D is unresolved. V lost 8 bases to trimming and J lost 5 bases, with 6 bases between them. This CDR3 is 11 amino acids long. CDR1 is LGHDT and CDR2 is YNNKEL in the germline V gene (reference sequence). The CDR3 sequence is CASERNEKLFF. For the CDR3, the DNA is TGTGCCAGCGAGAGGAATGAAAAACTGTTTTTT.

The V call is TRBV5-1, the J call TRBJ2-2; no definite D call. The CDR3 consists of 13 residues. In germline, CDR1 is SGHRS, CDR2 YFSETQ. V was shortened by 1 base and J by 4 bases, with 5 bases between the two germline ends. Written as DNA, the CDR3 is TGCGCCAGCAGCTTGTCCGTCACCGGGGAGCTGTTTTTT. Protein product: CASSLSVTGELFF.

This clone was recorded a few times. The DNA of the CDR3 is TGTGCCAGTAGTCCGGACAGGAATCAGCCCCAGCATTTT. Residues: CASSPDRNQPQHF. The chain links TRBV19 to TRBJ1-5, with TRBD1 matching 7 bases. The V and J ends lost 5 bases and 4 bases, in that order; junction bases with no gene match: 2. Germline loops: CDR1 LNHDA, CDR2 SQIVND (reference sequence). The length of the CDR3 is 13 residues.

CDR3 residues: CASSAGQNTGELFF. The CDR3 DNA reads as TGTGCCAGCAGCGCGGGACAGAACACCGGGGAGCTGTTTTTT. This chain joins TRBV9 and TRBJ2-2, with D perhaps TRBD1 (6 bases). This CDR3 comprises 14 residues. V was trimmed by 3 bases and J by 1 base, leaving 7 bases between them. The V gene's germline CDR1 is SGDLS and CDR2 YYNGEE.

V gene TRBV4-2 combines with J gene TRBJ2-1; D might be TRBD1 (5 bases). Germline CDR1 LGHNA, CDR2 YNFKEQ. V gave up 0 bases and J gave up 7 bases, with 7 bases separating them. This CDR3 has 13 residues. The CDR3 here is CASSQDQGNEQFF. DNA for the CDR3: TGTGCCAGCAGCCAAGATCAGGGAAATGAGCAGTTCTTC.